The 17 T cell receptor beta chains below were found in one sample sequenced in a study of low-dose radiotherapy and immunotherapy resistance in tumors. Priming of first-strand cDNA relied on TRAV- and TRBV-specific primers (covering alpha and beta chains). TCR amplification ran 20 PCR cycles using constant-region and V-primer adapter primers. TCRdb analysed the reads with MiXCR anew, one entry per CDR3 protein. The sample has 30,000 to 45,000 distinct CDR3 sequences, roughly 20% seen once. The sample's time point: after trial treatment. Treatment here: LDRT plus nivolumab, ipilimumab, low-dose cyclophosphamide and aspirin (RACIN trial). Here the sequenced sample was PBMCs, taken after low-dose radiotherapy plus immunotherapy. These receptors all stem from a female donor with ovarian cancer.

This clonotype was seen at least ten times. This sequence joins TRBV6-2 or TRBV6-3 and TRBJ2-3; D ambiguous. CDR1 and CDR2 (germline): MNHEY, SVGEGT. This CDR3 is 12 amino acids long. Trimming removed 4 bases at V and 4 bases at J, with 6 bases between. This CDR3 reads CASSWGSDTQYF. DNA of the CDR3: TGTGCCAGCAGTTGGGGTTCAGATACGCAGTATTTT.

The rearrangement uses TRBV6-8 and TRBJ2-7; 13 bases fit TRBD2. The V and J ends lost 7 bases and 8 bases, in that order; junction bases with no gene match: 8. The CDR3 contains 14 residues. Germline lookup yields CDR1 MNHGY and CDR2 SAAAGT. This CDR3 is CASTRTSGSSQQYF. CDR3 nucleotide sequence: TGTGCCAGCACACGGACTAGCGGGAGTTCTCAGCAGTACTTC.

V is TRBV9 and J is TRBJ2-3; TRBD2 might be the D (6 bases). The ends were cut back, 0 bases at V and 0 bases at J, with 8 bases in the middle. CDR1 is SGDLS and CDR2 is YYNGEE in the germline V gene. This CDR3 contains 15 residues. The CDR3 loop is CASSVAGASTDTQYF. Here the CDR3 DNA reads TGTGCCAGCAGCGTAGCGGGAGCTAGCACAGATACGCAGTATTTT.

Judged by abundance, this clonotype is medium-sized. The gene calls are TRBV28 and TRBJ2-3, with D unresolved. Per germline, CDR1 MDHEN and CDR2 SYDVKM. The CDR3 contains 15 residues. With 6 bases removed from V and 1 base from J, the gap between germline ends came to 14 bases. CDR3 residues: CASSKHRIGTDTQYF. Here the CDR3 DNA reads TGTGCCAGCAGCAAACACAGAATTGGCACAGATACGCAGTATTTT.

Many counts were recorded for this clonotype. The chain is built from TRBV5-5 and TRBJ2-1; D gene uncertain. V was pared by 0 bases and J by 0 bases, with 10 bases between. This CDR3 is built from 16 residues. Germline V lookup: CDR1 SGHKS, CDR2 YYEKEE (reference sequence). CDR3 coding DNA: TGTGCCAGCAGCTTGGCAGTACAGAGCTCCTACAATGAGCAGTTCTTC. It encodes CASSLAVQSSYNEQFF.

This clonotype was recorded many times. The chain uses TRBV11-1 and TRBJ1-1; D ambiguous. The germline V and J ends were trimmed by 5 bases and 10 bases, with 14 bases remaining between them. The CDR3 sequence is 12 residues long. Germline CDR1 and CDR2: SGHAT and FQDESV (reference sequence). The DNA of the CDR3 is TGTGCCAGCAGCATCGAACCCGGGCGAGCTTTCTTT. This translates into CASSIEPGRAFF.

The genes are TRBV7-9 and TRBJ1-4; a possible D gene is TRBD1 (6 bases). The CDR3 spans 15 residues. Trimming left V 5 bases short and J 5 bases short, with 15 bases between. CDR1 is SEHNR and CDR2 is FQNEAQ in the germline V gene (reference sequence). For the CDR3, the DNA is TGTGCCAGCAGCCTACCGGGACAATCCAATGAAAAACTGTTTTTT. This codes for CASSLPGQSNEKLFF.

Ten or more counts support this clonotype. The chain joins TRBV20-1 to TRBJ2-2; no definite D call. The CDR3 runs 14 residues. Germline CDR1 DFQATT, CDR2 SNEGSKA (reference sequence). The V gene lost 3 bases and the J gene lost 0 bases, with 8 bases spanning the gap. The CDR3: CSASPLTNTGELFF. The CDR3 DNA reads as TGCAGTGCTAGTCCCCTAACGAACACCGGGGAGCTGTTTTTT.

This clonotype came up a few times. The J gene is TRBJ2-1, the V gene TRBV9, with D perhaps matching TRBD2 (6 bases). Germline V CDR1 and CDR2: SGDLS, YYNGEE. CDR3 size: 15 residues. Trimming removed 0 bases at V and 2 bases at J, with 9 bases between. The CDR3 nucleotides are TGTGCCAGCAGCGTAGGGGGCGGGGCCTACAATGAGCAGTTCTTC. It specifies CASSVGGGAYNEQFF.

This clonotype was counted ten times or more. This sequence joins TRBV5-5 and TRBJ1-1, with D uncertain. Germline V gene lookup returns CDR1 SGHKS and CDR2 YYEKEE (reference sequence). The V end was cut by 2 bases, the J end by 1 base, with 6 bases between. There are 13 residues in the CDR3. The CDR3 sequence is CASSFGWNTEAFF. For the CDR3, the DNA is TGTGCCAGCAGCTTCGGCTGGAACACTGAAGCTTTCTTT.

This clonotype occurred many times. The chain links TRBV3-1 to TRBJ2-2; no clear D. The CDR3 sequence is 12 residues long. The V end lost 4 bases, the J end lost 3 bases, and 3 bases lay between the germline ends. The germline CDR1 and CDR2 sequences are LGHDT and YNNKEL (reference sequence). This CDR3 reads CASSRDTGELFF. The CDR3 nucleotides read TGTGCCAGCAGCCGGGACACCGGGGAGCTGTTTTTT.

This clonotype was recorded at least ten times. CDR3 residues: CASSPLTEAFF. The CDR3 bases are TGTGCCAGCAGCCCCCTCACTGAAGCTTTCTTT. The V and J genes are TRBV6-6 and TRBJ1-1; D remains unclear. This CDR3 region has 11 residues. Germline V gene sequence: CDR1 MNHNY, CDR2 SVGAGI (reference sequence). With 6 bases removed from V and 4 bases from J, the gap between germline ends came to 6 bases.

This clonotype was counted ten times or more. This chain joins TRBV11-2 and TRBJ2-5; D is possibly TRBD1 (6 bases). Germline V gene lookup returns CDR1 SGHAT and CDR2 FQNNGV. The V and J ends lost 4 bases and 1 base respectively, with 13 bases between them. The CDR3 extends over 15 amino acids. The CDR3 DNA sequence: TGTGCCAGCAGCTCATATAGACAGGCCCAAGAGACCCAGTACTTC. It is translated as CASSSYRQAQETQYF.

This clonotype was observed at least ten times. V is TRBV14 and J is TRBJ2-7; D might be TRBD1 (5 bases). V lost 8 bases, J lost 0 bases, and 8 bases lay in between. The germline gives CDR1 SGHDN, CDR2 FVKESK. The CDR3 sequence is 12 residues long. The DNA for the CDR3 is TGTGCCAGCGGGGCTACCTCCTACGAGCAGTACTTC. It encodes CASGATSYEQYF. Together with reference TRBV14 and TRBJ2-7, the CDR3 gives the full variable domain: EAGVTQFPSHSVIEKGQTVTLRCDPISGHDNLYWYRRVMGKEIKFLLHFVKESKQDESGMPNNRFLAERTGGTYSTLKVQPAELEDSGVYFCASGATSYEQYFGPGTRLTVT.

This clonotype was observed many times. The chain joins TRBV5-5 to TRBJ2-3, with 8 bases that match TRBD1. Germline CDR1 is SGHKS and CDR2 is YYEKEE (reference sequence). The CDR3 is 15 amino acids. Losses at the gene ends were 3 bases for V and 2 bases for J; bases not matched to a gene: 5. The CDR3 nucleotides are TGTGCCAGCAGCTCCCGGGACAGGTTCACAGATACGCAGTATTTT. Residues: CASSSRDRFTDTQYF.

This clonotype has a count of ten or more. The chain joins TRBV6-2 or TRBV6-3 to TRBJ2-1, with 12 bases that match TRBD2. The germline V gene encodes CDR1 MNHEY and CDR2 SVGEGT. J gave up 9 bases and V 6 bases, and 9 bases lay outside the gene matches. CDR3 length equals 15 residues. CDR3 loop: CASSRLAGARGEQFF. The DNA for the CDR3 is TGTGCCAGCAGCCGACTAGCGGGAGCTCGAGGTGAGCAGTTCTTC.

There are many counts of this clonotype. The chain is built from TRBV11-2 and TRBJ1-1; 10 bases fit TRBD1. CDR3 length: 16 residues. With V trimmed by 5 bases and J by 4 bases, 10 bases remained unmatched. Germline values: CDR1 SGHAT, CDR2 FQNNGV. The CDR3 is CASSVRTGGIATEAFF. CDR3 in DNA: TGTGCCAGCAGCGTGCGGACAGGGGGTATAGCCACTGAAGCTTTCTTT.